There are a few counts of the clone carrying this T cell receptor beta chain. No antigen is known for it. Germline CDR1 is KGHSH and CDR2 is LQKENI. Trimming removed 2 bases at V and 0 bases at J, with 13 bases between. The CDR3 loop spans 16 amino acids. The data belong to a study of T-cell memory formation after mild COVID-19. Findings of the study overall: Nothing confirmed that second-wave clones peaking on day 37 were specific for SARS-CoV-2. Within pre-infection memory, some responding clones were found, suggesting cross-reactive memory joined.

5'RACE with constant-segment primers built TCRalpha and TCRbeta cDNA libraries with UMIs. TCRdb analysed the 5' RACE reads with MiXCR anew, one entry per CDR3 protein. The sample holds about 310,000 distinct CDR3 sequences; approximately 20% are singletons and the top ten take under 25%. The material sequenced was PBMCs or a T cell subset sorted from them (not recorded which). This clonotype was obtained from a young man who had mild COVID-19 (a few samples of this study predate the infection). Cell type and time point are not known. The chain employs TRBV18 and TRBJ1-2, with D possibly matching TRBD1 (5 bases). CDR3 nucleotides: TGTGCCAGCTCACCAACCCGGGGCAGGGCTAACTATGGCTACACCTTC. Its protein product is CASSPTRGRANYGYTF.